This TCR beta chain was sequenced for a study of T cells in Graves' hyperthyroidism and ophthalmopathy. Study details: Pretreatment peripheral blood was obtained at initial diagnosis.

The germline V gene has CDR1 GTSNPN and CDR2 SVGIG (reference sequence). V was trimmed by 1 base and J by 6 bases, leaving 6 bases between them. The CDR3 is made up of 11 amino acids. There were TCR beta CDR3 regions amplified from RNA transcripts. RT-PCR in the first round (using the HTBI primer set) targeted the TCR CDR3. TCRdb analysed the multiplex PCR reads with MiXCR anew, one entry per CDR3 protein. In the table there are 600,000 or so distinct CDR3 sequences, approximately 14% of which are singletons. The sequencing sample was made of blood. The chain employs TRBV30 and TRBJ2-5; D is ambiguous. The TCR sequence derives from a woman aged 18-35 years with Graves' ophthalmopathy. This CDR3 is CAWSGRKTQYF. The DNA of the CDR3 is TGTGCCTGGAGTGGGCGTAAGACCCAGTACTTC.